This is a list of T cell receptor beta chains from one sample in a study of blood T cell repertoires in COVID-19. Clones were sequenced by immunoSEQ multiplex PCR, and TCRdb holds only the in-frame ones, with some missing. This sample has some 64,000 clones, with around 77% found just once. Sample: peripheral blood. These receptors all come from an older man with active or convalescent COVID-19. Both conserved end residues are part of each CDR3. The D gene is left open where the match is weak. Size values are once, few and many counts, or a class for expanded clones, and some rows have none.

abundance	d_gene	v_gene	j_gene	CDR3nt	CDR3aa
-	-	TRBV29-1	TRBJ1-1	TGCAGCGTTTCCGCCGGGGGTGGGGCTGAAGCTTTCTTT	CSVSAGGGAEAFF
-	TRBD1	TRBV7-2	TRBJ2-2	TGTGCCAGCAGCTTTGGGACAGGGGTAAACACCGGGGAGCTGTTTTTT	CASSFGTGVNTGELFF
-	-	TRBV18	TRBJ1-1	TGTGCCAGCTCACCCCCAAACCTGAGGGTTGCTGAAGCTTTCTTT	CASSPPNLRVAEAFF
few	TRBD1	TRBV19	TRBJ1-5	TGTGCCAGTACCGGGACAGGGGGCAGCAATCAGCCCCAGCATTTT	CASTGTGGSNQPQHF
-	TRBD1	TRBV6-5	TRBJ2-4	TGTGCCAGCAAGACCACCGGGACAGGATGGGACATTCAGTACTTC	CASKTTGTGWDIQYF
-	TRBD1	TRBV14	TRBJ2-7	TGTGCCAGCAGCCTGGGACAGGGAAAGTACTTC	CASSLGQGKYF
-	-	TRBV4-1	TRBJ2-1	TGCGCCAGCAGCCAAGACAGTAATCCCTACAATGAGCAGTTCTTC	CASSQDSNPYNEQFF
-	TRBD1	TRBV28	TRBJ1-5	TGTGCCAGCAGGCGGACAGGGGAGCATAGCAATCAGCCCCAGCATTTT	CASRRTGEHSNQPQHF
-	-	TRBV7-2	TRBJ1-5	TGTGCCAGCAGCCCTCAGGGTACTAATAGCAATCAGCCCCAGCATTTT	CASSPQGTNSNQPQHF
-	TRBD2	TRBV4-1	TRBJ2-5	TGCGCCAGCAGCCAAGGGGGGCTAGCGGGGCGCCAAGAGACCCAGTACTTC	CASSQGGLAGRQETQYF
-	TRBD1	TRBV28	TRBJ2-7	TGTGCCTTAGGACAGGGCCCCTACGAGCAGTACTTC	CALGQGPYEQYF
-	-	TRBV19	TRBJ1-5	TGTGCCAGTAGCACGCAGGGAACTCAGCCCCAGCATTTT	CASSTQGTQPQHF
-	TRBD1	TRBV7-2	TRBJ2-3	TGTGCCAGCAGCACGCAACAGGGGACAGATACGCAGTATTTT	CASSTQQGTDTQYF
-	TRBD2	TRBV6-2/TRBV6-3	TRBJ2-4	TGTGCCAGCAGTTACAGGCTAGCGGGAGAGTACAAAAACATTCAGTACTTC	CASSYRLAGEYKNIQYF
few	TRBD2	TRBV5-4	TRBJ2-3	TGTGCCAGCACGGGACTAGCGGGCACAGATACGCAGTATTTT	CASTGLAGTDTQYF
-	TRBD2	TRBV11-2	TRBJ2-3	TGTGCCAGCAGCTTAGGGCAGGCGGGAGGCACAGATACGCAGTATTTT	CASSLGQAGGTDTQYF
-	-	TRBV4-1	TRBJ2-3	TGCGCCAGCAGCCAACCCCTTCGGAGGGATCAAAATACGCAGTATTTT	CASSQPLRRDQNTQYF
-	-	TRBV12-3/TRBV12-4	TRBJ2-7	TGTGCCAGCAGTTTAGGGTTGGCCGAGCAGTACTTC	CASSLGLAEQYF
-	-	TRBV4-2	TRBJ1-5	TGTGCCAGCAGCCAAGATAGTGGGCACAATCAGCCCCAGCATTTT	CASSQDSGHNQPQHF
-	TRBD1	TRBV9	TRBJ2-3	TGTGCCAGCACCCAGAGGGACAGATACACAGATACGCAGTATTTT	CASTQRDRYTDTQYF
many	TRBD2	TRBV4-2	TRBJ2-7	TGTGCCAGCAGCCAAGTTAGCGGGGGGACTGCCTACGAGCAGTACTTC	CASSQVSGGTAYEQYF
-	TRBD1	TRBV9	TRBJ2-2	TGTGCCAGCAGCGGGGGACAGGCCGGCACCGGGGAGCTGTTTTTT	CASSGGQAGTGELFF
-	-	TRBV3-1/TRBV3-2	TRBJ1-3	TGTGCCAGCAGCCAAGCCGGGGCTGGAAACACCATATATTTT	CASSQAGAGNTIYF
medium-sized	-	TRBV4-1	TRBJ2-2	TGCGCCAGCAGCCAAGATCCCTTAGGGGACACCGGGGAGCTGTTTTTT	CASSQDPLGDTGELFF
-	TRBD1	TRBV2	TRBJ2-1	TGTGCCAGCAGTGACTCTAGGGGGCCGGGGAATGAGCAGTTCTTC	CASSDSRGPGNEQFF
-	TRBD1	TRBV4-2	TRBJ2-6	TGTGCCAGCAGTCCGGGACAGGGGAGCTCTGGGGCCAACGTCCTGACTTTC	CASSPGQGSSGANVLTF